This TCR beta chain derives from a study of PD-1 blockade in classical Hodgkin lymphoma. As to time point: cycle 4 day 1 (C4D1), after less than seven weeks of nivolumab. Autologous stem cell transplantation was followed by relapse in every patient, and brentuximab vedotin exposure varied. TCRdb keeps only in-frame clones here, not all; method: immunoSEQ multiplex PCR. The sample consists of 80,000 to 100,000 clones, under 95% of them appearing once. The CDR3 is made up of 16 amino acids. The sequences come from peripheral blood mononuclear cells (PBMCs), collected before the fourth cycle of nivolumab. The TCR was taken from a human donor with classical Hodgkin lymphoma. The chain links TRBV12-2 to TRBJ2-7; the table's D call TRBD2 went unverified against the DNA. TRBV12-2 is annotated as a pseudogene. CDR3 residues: CASRLEGGLSSYEQYF. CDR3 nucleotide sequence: TGTGCAAGTCGCTTAGAAGGCGGATTGAGCTCCTACGAGCAGTACTTC.